Listed below are T cell receptor beta chains from one sample, sequenced in a study of blood T cell repertoires in COVID-19. Profiling relied on immunoSEQ multiplex PCR, and the TCRdb table lists in-frame clones only, not all of them. Seen here are about 120,000 clones, roughly 80% observed once, and the top ten hold 15% to 20%. The sequenced sample was peripheral blood. The receptors stem from a woman in her fifties or sixties with acute or convalescent COVID-19. Each CDR3 is given with its conserved first and last residue. The D gene is left open where the match is weak. The listing skips clone size in some rows; elsewhere it reads once, few, many or a size class.

CDR3 length: 14; D gene: .; J gene: TRBJ1-5; clone size: .; V gene: TRBV6-2/TRBV6-3; CDR3 protein: CASSTNSNGQPQHF; CDR3 DNA: TGTGCCAGCAGCACAAACAGTAACGGTCAGCCCCAGCATTTT
CDR3 length: 14; D gene: .; J gene: TRBJ1-4; clone size: .; V gene: TRBV5-1; CDR3 protein: CASMSRGPDEKLFF; CDR3 DNA: TGCGCCAGCATGTCCCGGGGTCCTGATGAAAAACTGTTTTTT
CDR3 length: 17; D gene: .; J gene: TRBJ2-3; clone size: .; V gene: TRBV4-3; CDR3 protein: CASSQEFGRGSTDTQYF; CDR3 DNA: TGCGCCAGCAGCCAAGAATTTGGGCGGGGTAGCACAGATACGCAGTATTTT
CDR3 length: 14; D gene: .; J gene: TRBJ1-6; clone size: .; V gene: TRBV2; CDR3 protein: CASSESGNNSPLHF; CDR3 DNA: TGTGCCAGCAGTGAATCAGGAAATAATTCACCCCTCCACTTT
CDR3 length: 15; D gene: .; J gene: TRBJ2-5; clone size: .; V gene: TRBV5-4; CDR3 protein: CASSLLLADQETQYF; CDR3 DNA: TGTGCCAGCAGCTTGCTTTTGGCGGACCAAGAGACCCAGTACTTC
CDR3 length: 16; D gene: TRBD1; J gene: TRBJ1-4; clone size: .; V gene: TRBV6-6; CDR3 protein: CASSFLQGATNEKLFF; CDR3 DNA: TGTGCCAGCAGTTTTTTACAGGGGGCAACTAATGAAAAACTGTTTTTT
CDR3 length: 15; D gene: .; J gene: TRBJ2-7; clone size: .; V gene: TRBV4-3; CDR3 protein: CASSQGLGRAYEQYF; CDR3 DNA: TGCGCCAGCAGCCAAGGTTTAGGCAGGGCATACGAGCAGTACTTC
CDR3 length: 13; D gene: .; J gene: TRBJ1-1; clone size: .; V gene: TRBV27; CDR3 protein: CASSLEDRLEAFF; CDR3 DNA: TGTGCCAGCAGTTTAGAGGACAGACTAGAAGCTTTCTTT
CDR3 length: 13; D gene: .; J gene: TRBJ1-2; clone size: .; V gene: TRBV11-2; CDR3 protein: CASSLGPGNGYTF; CDR3 DNA: TGTGCCAGCAGCTTAGGTCCAGGGAACGGCTACACCTTC
CDR3 length: 15; D gene: TRBD1; J gene: TRBJ2-7; clone size: few; V gene: TRBV24-1; CDR3 protein: CATSLSGTGNYEQYF; CDR3 DNA: TGTGCCACCAGTTTATCCGGGACAGGGAACTACGAGCAGTACTTC
CDR3 length: 16; D gene: .; J gene: TRBJ1-2; clone size: .; V gene: TRBV18; CDR3 protein: CASSPPVGTSNYGYTF; CDR3 DNA: TGTGCCAGCTCACCACCGGTAGGGACTTCTAACTATGGCTACACCTTC
CDR3 length: 12; D gene: .; J gene: TRBJ2-5; clone size: .; V gene: TRBV11-3; CDR3 protein: CASRSGEETQYF; CDR3 DNA: TGTGCCAGCAGGTCCGGGGAAGAGACCCAGTACTTC
CDR3 length: 15; D gene: TRBD1; J gene: TRBJ2-2; clone size: .; V gene: TRBV19; CDR3 protein: CASSLGQGLAGELFF; CDR3 DNA: TGTGCCAGTAGTCTTGGACAGGGTCTCGCCGGGGAGCTGTTTTTT
CDR3 length: 14; D gene: TRBD1; J gene: TRBJ1-2; clone size: .; V gene: TRBV6-1; CDR3 protein: CASSEDGRGYGYTF; CDR3 DNA: TGTGCCAGCAGTGAAGATGGCAGGGGGTATGGCTACACCTTC
CDR3 length: 15; D gene: TRBD1; J gene: TRBJ1-2; clone size: few; V gene: TRBV29-1; CDR3 protein: CSVEPTGAYNYGYTF; CDR3 DNA: TGCAGCGTTGAACCCACAGGGGCGTATAACTATGGCTACACCTTC
CDR3 length: 12; D gene: TRBD1; J gene: TRBJ1-2; clone size: .; V gene: TRBV30; CDR3 protein: CAWSARQGSYTF; CDR3 DNA: TGTGCCTGGAGTGCGCGACAGGGGAGCTACACCTTC
CDR3 length: 14; D gene: .; J gene: TRBJ1-4; clone size: .; V gene: TRBV7-9; CDR3 protein: CASSLLTGQSPLFF; CDR3 DNA: TGTGCCAGCAGCTTACTTACAGGGCAAAGCCCACTGTTTTTT
CDR3 length: 16; D gene: .; J gene: TRBJ1-5; clone size: .; V gene: TRBV6-2/TRBV6-3; CDR3 protein: CASSNRRDRWISAQHF; CDR3 DNA: TGTGCCAGCAGTAACAGGAGGGATCGGTGGATATCGGCCCAGCATTTT
CDR3 length: 14; D gene: .; J gene: TRBJ1-3; clone size: .; V gene: TRBV9; CDR3 protein: CASSPTPSGNTIYF; CDR3 DNA: TGTGCCAGCAGCCCAACTCCCTCTGGAAACACCATATATTTT
CDR3 length: 13; D gene: .; J gene: TRBJ1-2; clone size: .; V gene: TRBV9; CDR3 protein: CASSVDQGYGYTF; CDR3 DNA: TGTGCCAGCAGCGTAGATCAGGGGTACGGCTACACCTTC
CDR3 length: 15; D gene: TRBD1; J gene: TRBJ1-4; clone size: .; V gene: TRBV5-6; CDR3 protein: CASSLGQGDNEKLFF; CDR3 DNA: TGTGCCAGCAGCTTGGGACAGGGGGATAATGAAAAACTGTTTTTT
CDR3 length: 15; D gene: .; J gene: TRBJ1-1; clone size: .; V gene: TRBV19; CDR3 protein: CASSIGRGLNTEAFF; CDR3 DNA: TGTGCCAGTAGTATAGGCAGGGGCCTTAACACTGAAGCTTTCTTT
CDR3 length: 14; D gene: .; J gene: TRBJ2-5; clone size: .; V gene: TRBV9; CDR3 protein: CASSVTGFEETQYF; CDR3 DNA: TGTGCCAGCAGCGTCACAGGATTTGAAGAGACCCAGTACTTC
CDR3 length: 15; D gene: TRBD2; J gene: TRBJ2-1; clone size: .; V gene: TRBV6-2/TRBV6-3; CDR3 protein: CASSVAGGTFNEQFF; CDR3 DNA: TGTGCCAGCAGTGTAGCGGGGGGTACCTTCAATGAGCAGTTCTTC
CDR3 length: 15; D gene: TRBD1; J gene: TRBJ1-2; clone size: .; V gene: TRBV9; CDR3 protein: CASSVETGGVHGYTF; CDR3 DNA: TGTGCCAGCAGCGTAGAGACAGGGGGGGTCCATGGCTACACCTTC
CDR3 length: 14; D gene: .; J gene: TRBJ1-1; clone size: once; V gene: TRBV5-5; CDR3 protein: CASRTIRGKPEAFF; CDR3 DNA: TGTGCCAGCAGGACCATCCGGGGGAAGCCTGAAGCTTTCTTT
CDR3 length: 13; D gene: TRBD1; J gene: TRBJ1-1; clone size: .; V gene: TRBV19; CDR3 protein: CASSTRGDTEAFF; CDR3 DNA: TGTGCCAGTAGTACCAGGGGGGACACTGAAGCTTTCTTT
CDR3 length: 18; D gene: .; J gene: TRBJ1-2; clone size: .; V gene: TRBV7-2; CDR3 protein: CASSERKGLDTWFRGYTF; CDR3 DNA: TGTGCCAGCAGCGAGCGCAAGGGTTTGGACACCTGGTTTAGGGGCTACACCTTC